The clone carrying this T cell receptor (beta chain) was seen a few times. Each CDR3 protein is one row after TCRdb ran MiXCR on the RT-PCR reads. The repertoire includes over 800,000 distinct CDR3 sequences, 20% to 25% of them detected once, and 10% sits in the top ten. The data were taken from a study of response to subunit inactivated influenza vaccine. V was clipped by 5 bases and J by 4 bases, with 13 bases between them. Germline V gene data show CDR1 as MNHEY and CDR2 as SMNVEV (reference sequence). CDR3 length: 14 residues. The clonotype originates from a man between 50 and 59 years old who received an inactivated influenza vaccine. The rearrangement links TRBV27 to TRBJ2-3; D tentatively fits TRBD1 or TRBD2 (5 bases each). Sequencing was performed on PBMCs from blood, taken 5 days after vaccination. Here the CDR3 DNA reads TGTGCCAGCAGTCCCCAGGGACGGTCAGATACGCAGTATTTT. It codes for CASSPQGRSDTQYF.